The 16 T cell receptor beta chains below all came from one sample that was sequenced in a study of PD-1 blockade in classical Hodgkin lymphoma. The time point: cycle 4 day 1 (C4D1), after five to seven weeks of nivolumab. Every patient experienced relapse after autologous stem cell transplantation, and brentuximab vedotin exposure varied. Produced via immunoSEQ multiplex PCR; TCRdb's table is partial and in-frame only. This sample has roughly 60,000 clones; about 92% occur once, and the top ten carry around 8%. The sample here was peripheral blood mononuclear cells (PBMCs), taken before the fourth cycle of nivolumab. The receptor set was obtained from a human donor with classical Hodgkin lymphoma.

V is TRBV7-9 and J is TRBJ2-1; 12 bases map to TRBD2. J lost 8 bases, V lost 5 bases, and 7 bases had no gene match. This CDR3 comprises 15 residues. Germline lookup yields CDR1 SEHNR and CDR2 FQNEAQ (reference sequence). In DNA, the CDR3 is TGTGCCAGCAGCCCCACTAGCGGGGGGCTAGATGAGCAGTTCTTC. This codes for CASSPTSGGLDEQFF.

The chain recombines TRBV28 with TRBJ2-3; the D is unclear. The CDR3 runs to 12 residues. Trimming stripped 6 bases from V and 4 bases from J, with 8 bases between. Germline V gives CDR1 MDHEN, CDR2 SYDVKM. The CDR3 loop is CASSLLADTQYF. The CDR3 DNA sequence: TGTGCCAGCAGCCTTCTAGCAGATACGCAGTATTTT.

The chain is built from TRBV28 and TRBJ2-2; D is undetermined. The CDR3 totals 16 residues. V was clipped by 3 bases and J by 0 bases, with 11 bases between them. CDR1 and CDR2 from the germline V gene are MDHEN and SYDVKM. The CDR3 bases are TGTGCCAGCAGTTTTGAGAGGTTCCCGAACACCGGGGAGCTGTTTTTT. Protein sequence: CASSFERFPNTGELFF.

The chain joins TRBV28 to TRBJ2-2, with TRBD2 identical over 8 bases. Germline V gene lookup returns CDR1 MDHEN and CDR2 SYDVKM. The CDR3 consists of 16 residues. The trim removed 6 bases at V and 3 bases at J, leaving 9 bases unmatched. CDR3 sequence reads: CASSRRSGTYTGELFF. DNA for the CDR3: TGTGCCAGCAGCCGCCGTAGCGGGACTTACACCGGGGAGCTGTTTTTT.

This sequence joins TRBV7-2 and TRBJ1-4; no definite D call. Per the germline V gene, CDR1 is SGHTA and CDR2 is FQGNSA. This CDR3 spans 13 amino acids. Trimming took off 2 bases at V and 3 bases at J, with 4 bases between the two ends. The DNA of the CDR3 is TGTGCCAGCAGCTTATGGGCTAATGAAAAACTGTTTTTT. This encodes CASSLWANEKLFF.

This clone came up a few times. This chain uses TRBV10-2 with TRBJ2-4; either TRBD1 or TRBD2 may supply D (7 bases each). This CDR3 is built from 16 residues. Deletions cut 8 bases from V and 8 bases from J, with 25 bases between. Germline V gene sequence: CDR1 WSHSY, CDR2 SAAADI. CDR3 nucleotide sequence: TGCGCCAGCGCAACTCACAGGGGAGGGGAGCGGGACATTCAGTACTTC. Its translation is CASATHRGGERDIQYF.

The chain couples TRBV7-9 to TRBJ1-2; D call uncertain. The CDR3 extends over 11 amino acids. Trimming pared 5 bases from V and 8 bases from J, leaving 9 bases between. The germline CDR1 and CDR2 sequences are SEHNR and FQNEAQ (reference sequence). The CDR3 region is CASSASRGYTF. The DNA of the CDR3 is TGTGCCAGCAGCGCCTCGCGGGGCTACACCTTC.

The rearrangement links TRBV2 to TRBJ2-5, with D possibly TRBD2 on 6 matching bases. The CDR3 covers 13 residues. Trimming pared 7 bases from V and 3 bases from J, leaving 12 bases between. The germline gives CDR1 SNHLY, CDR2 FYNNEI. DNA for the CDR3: TGTGCCAGCAAACTAGCTCGAGAAGAGACCCAGTACTTC. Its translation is CASKLAREETQYF. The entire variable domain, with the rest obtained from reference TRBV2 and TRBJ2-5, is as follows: EPEVTQTPSHQVTQMGQEVILRCVPISNHLYFYWYRQILGQKVEFLVSFYNNEISEKSEIFDDQFSVERPDGSNFTLKIRSTKLEDSAMYFCASKLAREETQYFGPGTRLLVL.

The CDR3 DNA reads TGTGCCACCAGCAGAGTGGGGACTTATCCCGGGGAGCTGTTTTTT. This codes for CATSRVGTYPGELFF. The V and J genes are TRBV15 and TRBJ2-2, with D tentatively TRBD2 (6 bases). Deletions cut 1 base from V and 6 bases from J, with 12 bases between. The CDR3 totals 15 residues. The V gene's germline CDR1 is LNHNV and CDR2 YYDKDF (reference sequence).

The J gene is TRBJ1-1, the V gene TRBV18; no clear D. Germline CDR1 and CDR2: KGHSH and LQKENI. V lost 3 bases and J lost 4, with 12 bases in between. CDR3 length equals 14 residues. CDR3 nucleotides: TGTGCCAGCTCACCTTGGGTCGAGGGCACTGAAGCTTTCTTT. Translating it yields CASSPWVEGTEAFF. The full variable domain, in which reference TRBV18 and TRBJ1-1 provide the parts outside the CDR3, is NAGVMQNPRHLVRRRGQEARLRCSPMKGHSHVYWYRQLPEEGLKFMVYLQKENIIDESGMPKERFSAEFPKEGPSILRIQQVVRGDSAAYFCASSPWVEGTEAFFGQGTRLTVV.

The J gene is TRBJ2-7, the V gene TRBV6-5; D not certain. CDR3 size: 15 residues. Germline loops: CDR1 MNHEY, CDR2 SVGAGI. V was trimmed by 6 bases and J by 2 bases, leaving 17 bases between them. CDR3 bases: TGTGCCAGCAGCTTCCGGGCCCGTGGGCCCTACGAGCAGTACTTC. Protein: CASSFRARGPYEQYF.

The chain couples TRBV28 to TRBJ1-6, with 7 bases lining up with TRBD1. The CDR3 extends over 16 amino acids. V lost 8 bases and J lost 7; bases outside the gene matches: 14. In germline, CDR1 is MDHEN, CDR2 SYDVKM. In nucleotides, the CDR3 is TGTGCCAGCGGAAATCTGACAGGGTCGGGGAATTCACCCCTCCACTTT. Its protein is CASGNLTGSGNSPLHF.

CDR3 nucleotides: TGTGCCAGCAGTCCACTAGCGATCGGCTACGAGCAGTACTTC. As protein: CASSPLAIGYEQYF. The rearrangement uses TRBV28 and TRBJ2-7; TRBD2 matches at 7 bases. The V segment lost 5 bases and the J segment 3 bases; nucleotides outside the gene matches: 7. CDR1 is MDHEN and CDR2 is SYDVKM in the germline V gene. This CDR3 has 14 residues.

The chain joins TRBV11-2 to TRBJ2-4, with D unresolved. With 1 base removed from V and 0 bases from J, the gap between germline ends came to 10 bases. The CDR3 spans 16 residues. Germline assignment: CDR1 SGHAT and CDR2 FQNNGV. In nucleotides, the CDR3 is TGTGCCAGCAGCTTAGCGGTGACACTAGCCAAAAACATTCAGTACTTC. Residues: CASSLAVTLAKNIQYF.

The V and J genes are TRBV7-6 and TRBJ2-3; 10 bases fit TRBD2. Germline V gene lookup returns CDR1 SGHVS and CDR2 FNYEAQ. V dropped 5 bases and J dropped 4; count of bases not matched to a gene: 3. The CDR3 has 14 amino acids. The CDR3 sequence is CASSGLAEADTQYF. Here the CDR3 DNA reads TGTGCCAGCAGCGGACTAGCGGAGGCAGATACGCAGTATTTT.

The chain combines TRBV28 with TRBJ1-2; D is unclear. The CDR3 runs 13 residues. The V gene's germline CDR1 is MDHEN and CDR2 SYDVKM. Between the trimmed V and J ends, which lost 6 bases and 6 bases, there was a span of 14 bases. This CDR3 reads CASSLNPGNGYTF. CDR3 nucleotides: TGTGCCAGCAGCCTCAATCCTGGTAATGGCTACACCTTC.